This TCR beta chain was sequenced for a study of radiation and T cells in renal cell carcinoma. Notes on this clone: Its antigen is as yet unknown.

Time point in this sample: blood 2 weeks post-SBRT. Regarding treatment: 15 Gy SBRT to primary tumor, nephrectomy 4 weeks later. TCRdb's copy holds only in-frame clones and misses some; the assay was immunoSEQ multiplex PCR. Among roughly 120,000 clones listed, approximately 80% were seen once. Trimming took 4 bases from V and 2 from J, leaving 18 bases between them. Per germline, CDR1 SEHNR and CDR2 FQNEAQ (reference sequence). The CDR3 has 16 amino acids. Regarding the study as a whole: Baseline intratumoral clonotype presence is unknown without pretreatment biopsies.

The TCR was taken from a woman aged 60-75 years with renal cell carcinoma. The input for sequencing was blood, taken from a patient whose treatment included radiotherapy and nephrectomy. The V gene is TRBV7-9, the J gene TRBJ2-7; D possibly corresponds to TRBD2 (6 bases). Here the CDR3 reads CASSSRGLARPYEQYF. In nucleotides, the CDR3 is TGTGCCAGCAGCTCAAGAGGGCTAGCGAGGCCCTACGAGCAGTACTTC.